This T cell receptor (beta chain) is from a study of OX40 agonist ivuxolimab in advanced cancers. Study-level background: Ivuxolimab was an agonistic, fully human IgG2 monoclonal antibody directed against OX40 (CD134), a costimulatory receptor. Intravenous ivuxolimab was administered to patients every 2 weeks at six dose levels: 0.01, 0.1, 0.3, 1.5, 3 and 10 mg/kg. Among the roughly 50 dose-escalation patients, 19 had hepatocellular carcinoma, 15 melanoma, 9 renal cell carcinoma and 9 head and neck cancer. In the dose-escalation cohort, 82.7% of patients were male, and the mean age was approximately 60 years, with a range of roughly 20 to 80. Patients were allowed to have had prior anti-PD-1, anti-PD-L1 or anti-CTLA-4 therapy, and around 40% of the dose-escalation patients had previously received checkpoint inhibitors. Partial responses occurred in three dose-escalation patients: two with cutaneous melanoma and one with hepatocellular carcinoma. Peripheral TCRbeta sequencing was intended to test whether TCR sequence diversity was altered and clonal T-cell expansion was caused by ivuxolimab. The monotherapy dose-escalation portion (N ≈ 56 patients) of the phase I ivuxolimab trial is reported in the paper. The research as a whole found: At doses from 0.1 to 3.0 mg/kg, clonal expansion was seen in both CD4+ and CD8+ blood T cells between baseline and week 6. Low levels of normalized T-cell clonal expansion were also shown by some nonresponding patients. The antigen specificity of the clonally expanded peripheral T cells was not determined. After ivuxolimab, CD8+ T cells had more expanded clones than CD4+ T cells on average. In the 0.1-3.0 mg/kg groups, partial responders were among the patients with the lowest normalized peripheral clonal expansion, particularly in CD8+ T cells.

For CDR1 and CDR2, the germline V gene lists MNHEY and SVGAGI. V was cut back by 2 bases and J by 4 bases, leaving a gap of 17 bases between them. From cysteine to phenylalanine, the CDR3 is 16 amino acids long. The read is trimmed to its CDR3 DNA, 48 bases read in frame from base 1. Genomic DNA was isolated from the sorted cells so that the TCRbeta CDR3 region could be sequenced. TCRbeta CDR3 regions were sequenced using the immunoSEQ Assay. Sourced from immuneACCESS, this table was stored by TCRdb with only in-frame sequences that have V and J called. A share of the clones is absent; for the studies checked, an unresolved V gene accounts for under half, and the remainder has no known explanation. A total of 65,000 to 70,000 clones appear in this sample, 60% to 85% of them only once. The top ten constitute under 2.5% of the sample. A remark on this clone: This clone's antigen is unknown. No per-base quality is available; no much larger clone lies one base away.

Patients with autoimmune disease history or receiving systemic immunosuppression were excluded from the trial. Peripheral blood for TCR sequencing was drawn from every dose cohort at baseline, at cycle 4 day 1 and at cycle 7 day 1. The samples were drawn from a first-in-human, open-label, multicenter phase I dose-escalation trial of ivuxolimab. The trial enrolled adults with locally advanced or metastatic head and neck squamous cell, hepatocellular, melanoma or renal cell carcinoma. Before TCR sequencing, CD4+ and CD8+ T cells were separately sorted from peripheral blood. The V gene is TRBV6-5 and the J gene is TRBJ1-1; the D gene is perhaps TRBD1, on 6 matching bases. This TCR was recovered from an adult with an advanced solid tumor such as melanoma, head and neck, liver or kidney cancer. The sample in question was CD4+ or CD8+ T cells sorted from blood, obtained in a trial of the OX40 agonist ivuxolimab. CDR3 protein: CASSYQPGGAGTEAFF. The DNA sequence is TGTGCCAGCAGTTACCAGCCCGGGGGCGCAGGCACTGAAGCTTTCTTT.